These T cell receptor beta chains were read from a single sample in a study of early T cells in non-severe SARS-CoV-2 infection. TCRdb re-called the 5' RACE reads through MiXCR, storing one row per CDR3 protein. The data hold some 40,000 distinct CDR3 sequences, with 5% to 6.5% observed a single time. Sequenced sample: whole blood. The receptors shown here come from an adult who was a healthcare worker with PCR-confirmed SARS-CoV-2 infection or an uninfected control (not recorded which). CDR3s leave out the opening cysteine and the closing phenylalanine or tryptophan. Fields, in order: V gene, CDR3 protein.

>TRBV6-2/TRBV6-3
ASSYGEALYNEQF
>TRBV30
AWSVGGTNTEAF
>TRBV5-4
ASSLGSPSNNEQF
>TRBV2
ASSTRDRGSDGYT
>TRBV7-2
ASTQGAIYTDAF
>TRBV9
ASSVGAGEAYNEQF
>TRBV3-1
ASSQPTGGLYEQY
>TRBV11-2
ASSLGEENIQY
>TRBV20-1
SANHRGGRSYNEQF
>TRBV5-1
ASSLGFSTDTQY
>TRBV30
AWSTGGGNQPQH
>TRBV20-1
SAQSGTENSPLH
>TRBV7-2
ASSWTSGETQY
>TRBV29-1
STSDRADYGYT
>TRBV7-2
ASSTRREETQY
>TRBV30
AWRRSGEETGELF
>TRBV7-9
ASSYGGLDLYEQY
>TRBV5-5
ASSPGQGVLSSGANVLT
>TRBV19
ASMGQAQTQY
>TRBV24-1
ATPRSGFRSPLH
>TRBV12-3/TRBV12-4
ASRLEGARETQY
>TRBV5-1
ASSGQGGWRDSKNIQY
>TRBV6-5
ASSYSRSVLLGGNTIY
>TRBV19
ASSISLGSPLH
>TRBV5-1
ASSSESGNTIY
>TRBV7-6
ASSSPYSGANVLT
>TRBV30
AWSVGGQQSAY
>TRBV6-5
ASMSRGQPQH
>TRBV12-3/TRBV12-4
ASKWGISNTEAF
>TRBV7-9
ASSFGSGELF
>TRBV5-1
ASSLENYGYT
>TRBV28
ASSNPREFRGY